The rows below give T cell receptor beta chains drawn from one sample of a study of T cell responses to AZD1222 COVID-19 vaccine. Produced via immunoSEQ multiplex PCR; TCRdb's table is partial and in-frame only. This sample has 70,000 to 90,000 clones, with 80% to 90% found just once. The source material was peripheral blood, sampled 28 days after the second AZD1222 dose. These receptors were taken from an adult who received the AZD1222 COVID-19 vaccine. Both conserved end residues are part of each CDR3. A D gene is named only where the DNA matches it firmly. Where a row states a size, it is once, few, many or the class of an expanded clone; other rows omit it.

J: TRBJ2-2
D: TRBD1
V: TRBV7-9
size: -
DNA: TGTGCCAGCAGCTTATCGTGGACAGGGGTTAACACCGGGGAGCTGTTTTTT
CDR3: CASSLSWTGVNTGELFF

J: TRBJ2-2
D: -
V: TRBV28
size: -
DNA: TGTGCCACTCACACCGCGAACACCGGGGAGCTGTTTTTT
CDR3: CATHTANTGELFF

J: TRBJ1-2
D: -
V: TRBV11-2
size: -
DNA: TGTGCCAGCAGTTTTGGCACAGACTATGGCTACACCTTC
CDR3: CASSFGTDYGYTF

J: TRBJ2-3
D: TRBD2
V: TRBV19
size: few
DNA: TGTGCCAGTAGTATGGGACTAGTGGGGACAGATACGCAGTATTTT
CDR3: CASSMGLVGTDTQYF

J: TRBJ1-6
D: -
V: TRBV7-2
size: -
DNA: TGTGCCAGCAGACTAGGGGACTTTTATAATTCACCCCTCCACTTT
CDR3: CASRLGDFYNSPLHF

J: TRBJ2-6
D: -
V: TRBV5-6
size: -
DNA: TGTGCCAGCAGCTTGGTGCAGGGGCCTTCTGGGGCCAACGTCCTGACTTTC
CDR3: CASSLVQGPSGANVLTF

J: TRBJ2-3
D: -
V: TRBV4-3
size: once
DNA: TGCGCCAGCAGCCAAGCGGACAGTAGCACAGATACGCAGTATTTT
CDR3: CASSQADSSTDTQYF

J: TRBJ1-1
D: -
V: TRBV3-1/TRBV3-2
size: -
DNA: TGTGCCAGCAGCCACCCCGGGGGGGGTAACACTGAAGCTTTCTTT
CDR3: CASSHPGGGNTEAFF

J: TRBJ2-2
D: -
V: TRBV4-2
size: -
DNA: TGTGCCAGCAGCCAATTAACCTACAGGGAAACCGGGGAGCTGTTTTTT
CDR3: CASSQLTYRETGELFF

J: TRBJ1-1
D: -
V: TRBV27
size: -
DNA: TGTGCCAGCGGTAGGCGGGACTTTTATGAAGCTTTCTTT
CDR3: CASGRRDFYEAFF

J: TRBJ2-1
D: -
V: TRBV29-1
size: once
DNA: TGCAGCGTTGAAGGACAGAGTGCTTCATCTAATGAGCAGTTCTTC
CDR3: CSVEGQSASSNEQFF

J: TRBJ1-1
D: -
V: TRBV29-1
size: -
DNA: TGCAGCGTTGTCCGGACCCGAGAAGCTTTCTTT
CDR3: CSVVRTREAFF

J: TRBJ2-7
D: -
V: TRBV7-9
size: -
DNA: TGTGCCAGCAGCTTAGGTAGGGGGTTTGGATACGAGCAGTACTTC
CDR3: CASSLGRGFGYEQYF

J: TRBJ1-5
D: -
V: TRBV28
size: -
DNA: TGTGCCAGCGCGGGACAAGGGGTATATAGCAATCAGCCCCAGCATTTT
CDR3: CASAGQGVYSNQPQHF

J: TRBJ2-1
D: -
V: TRBV30
size: -
DNA: TGTGCCTGGAGTGTCCAGGAGGGGGGTGAGCAGTTCTTC
CDR3: CAWSVQEGGEQFF

J: TRBJ2-3
D: -
V: TRBV7-8
size: once
DNA: TGTGCCAGCAGCTTAGGTTTCAGCACAGATACGCAGTATTTT
CDR3: CASSLGFSTDTQYF

J: TRBJ2-7
D: -
V: TRBV7-9
size: -
DNA: TGTGCCAGCAGCTTAGCGCTGGGGGGACAGACCTACGAGCAGTACTTC
CDR3: CASSLALGGQTYEQYF

J: TRBJ1-5
D: TRBD1
V: TRBV30
size: -
DNA: TGTGCCTGGAGTGGGGACAGGGCCGGAGGGTCGCCCCAGCATTTT
CDR3: CAWSGDRAGGSPQHF

J: TRBJ2-7
D: -
V: TRBV7-2
size: once
DNA: TGTGCCAGCAGCCCAGACCGAGGCGAGCAGTACTTC
CDR3: CASSPDRGEQYF

J: TRBJ2-1
D: TRBD2
V: TRBV11-2
size: once
DNA: TGTGCCAGCAGCCTCGCGGGTAGCGGGAGGGCCAGGTACAATGAGCAGTTCTTC
CDR3: CASSLAGSGRARYNEQFF

J: TRBJ1-5
D: -
V: TRBV27
size: -
DNA: TGTGCCAGCAGTTTGACCAGGGGTGCGGAACAGCCCCAGCATTTT
CDR3: CASSLTRGAEQPQHF

J: TRBJ1-2
D: -
V: TRBV5-6
size: -
DNA: TGTGCCAGCAACTTGGGGGGGAACCTTAATACCTTC
CDR3: CASNLGGNLNTF

J: TRBJ1-1
D: -
V: TRBV28
size: -
DNA: TGTGCCAGCAGTTTAAAGCCAGCATATGAAGCTTTCTTT
CDR3: CASSLKPAYEAFF

J: TRBJ2-2
D: TRBD2
V: TRBV11-2
size: few
DNA: TGTGCCAGCAGCTTGTTAGCGGGACCCGGGGAGCTGTTTTTT
CDR3: CASSLLAGPGELFF

J: TRBJ1-2
D: TRBD1
V: TRBV5-1
size: -
DNA: TGCGCCAGCAGCCCGGGACAGGGCTATGGCTACACCTTC
CDR3: CASSPGQGYGYTF

J: TRBJ2-3
D: TRBD2
V: TRBV6-4
size: once
DNA: TGTGCCAGCAGTGCTAGCGGGAGCCCGCTAGATACGCAGTATTTT
CDR3: CASSASGSPLDTQYF

J: TRBJ1-6
D: TRBD1
V: TRBV30
size: few
DNA: TGTGCCTGGACCGCGGGACAGTTTAATTCACCCCTCCACTTT
CDR3: CAWTAGQFNSPLHF

J: TRBJ2-1
D: TRBD2
V: TRBV7-2
size: -
DNA: TGTGCCAGCAGCTTCTTCACTAGCGAAGAGCAGTTCTTC
CDR3: CASSFFTSEEQFF

J: TRBJ2-3
D: -
V: TRBV11-2
size: -
DNA: TGTGCCAGCAGCCCTATCGACACTGGAACGCAGTATTTT
CDR3: CASSPIDTGTQYF

J: TRBJ1-6
D: -
V: TRBV21-1
size: -
DNA: TGTGCCAGCAGCACATGTGGTACGCAGGGACTTAATTCACCCCTCCACTTT
CDR3: CASSTCGTQGLNSPLHF

J: TRBJ1-3
D: -
V: TRBV4-2
size: -
DNA: TGTGCCAGCAGCCAAGAAAATACAGTAGGCTCTGGAAACACCATATATTTT
CDR3: CASSQENTVGSGNTIYF

J: TRBJ1-6
D: -
V: TRBV11-3
size: -
DNA: TGTGCCAGCAGCCCCCAAGTTTCCGGGTTGGCCTCCTATAATTCACCCCTCCACTTT
CDR3: CASSPQVSGLASYNSPLHF

J: TRBJ1-4
D: TRBD1
V: TRBV19
size: -
DNA: TGTGCCAGTAGTAACCCCGGGACAGGGAAAAACGAAAAACTGTTTTTT
CDR3: CASSNPGTGKNEKLFF

J: TRBJ1-2
D: -
V: TRBV7-9
size: -
DNA: TGTGCCAGCAGCTTAAGGTCGGCCCCTGGGGGCTACACCTTC
CDR3: CASSLRSAPGGYTF

J: TRBJ1-2
D: -
V: TRBV7-2
size: -
DNA: TGTGCCAGCAGCTTACGGGTGGAAAACTATGGCTACACCTTC
CDR3: CASSLRVENYGYTF